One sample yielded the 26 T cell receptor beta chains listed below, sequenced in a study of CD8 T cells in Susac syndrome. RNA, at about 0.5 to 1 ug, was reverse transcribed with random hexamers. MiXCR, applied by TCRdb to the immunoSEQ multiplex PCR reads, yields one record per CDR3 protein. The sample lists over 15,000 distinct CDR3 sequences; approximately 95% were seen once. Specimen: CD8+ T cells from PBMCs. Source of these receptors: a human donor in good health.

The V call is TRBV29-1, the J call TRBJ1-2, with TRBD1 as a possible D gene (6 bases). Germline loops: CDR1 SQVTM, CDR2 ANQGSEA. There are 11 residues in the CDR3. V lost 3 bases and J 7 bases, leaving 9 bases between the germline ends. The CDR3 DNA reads TGCAGCGTTGACAGGGGAGGTGGCTACACCTTC. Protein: CSVDRGGGYTF.

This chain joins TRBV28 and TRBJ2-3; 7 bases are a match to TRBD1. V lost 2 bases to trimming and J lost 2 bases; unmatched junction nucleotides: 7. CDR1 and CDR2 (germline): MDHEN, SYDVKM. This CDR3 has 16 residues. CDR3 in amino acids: CASSLLGTDYTDTQYF. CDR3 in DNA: TGTGCCAGCAGTTTACTCGGGACAGATTACACAGATACGCAGTATTTT.

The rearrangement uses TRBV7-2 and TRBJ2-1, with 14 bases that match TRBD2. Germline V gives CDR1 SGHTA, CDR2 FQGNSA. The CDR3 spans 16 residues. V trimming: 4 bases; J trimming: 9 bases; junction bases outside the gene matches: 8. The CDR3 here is CASSSETSGRAREQFF. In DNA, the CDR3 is TGTGCCAGCAGCTCAGAGACTAGCGGGAGGGCCCGTGAGCAGTTCTTC. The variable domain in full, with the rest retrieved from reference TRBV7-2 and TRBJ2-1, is GAGVSQSPSNKVTEKGKDVELRCDPISGHTALYWYRQSLGQGLEFLIYFQGNSAPDKSGLPSDRFSAERTGGSVSTLTIQRTQQEDSAVYLCASSSETSGRAREQFFGPGTRLTVL.

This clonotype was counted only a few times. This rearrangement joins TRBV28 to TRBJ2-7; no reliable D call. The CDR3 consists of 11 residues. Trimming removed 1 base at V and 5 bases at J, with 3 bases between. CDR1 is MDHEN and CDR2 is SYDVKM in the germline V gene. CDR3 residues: CASSLFHEQYF. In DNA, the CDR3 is TGTGCCAGCAGTTTATTCCACGAGCAGTACTTC.

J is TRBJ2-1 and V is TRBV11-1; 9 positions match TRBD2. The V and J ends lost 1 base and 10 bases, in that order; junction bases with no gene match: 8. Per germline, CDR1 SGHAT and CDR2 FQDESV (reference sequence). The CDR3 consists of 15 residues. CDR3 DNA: TGTGCCAGCAGCTTAGGGGTAGCGGGAGTGGGAGAGCAGTTCTTC. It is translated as CASSLGVAGVGEQFF.

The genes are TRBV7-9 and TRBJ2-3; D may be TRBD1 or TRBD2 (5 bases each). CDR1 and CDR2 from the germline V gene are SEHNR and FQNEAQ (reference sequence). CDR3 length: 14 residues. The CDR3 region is CATTGRRLTDTQYF. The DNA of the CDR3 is TGTGCTACAACGGGGCGGAGACTTACAGATACGCAGTATTTT.

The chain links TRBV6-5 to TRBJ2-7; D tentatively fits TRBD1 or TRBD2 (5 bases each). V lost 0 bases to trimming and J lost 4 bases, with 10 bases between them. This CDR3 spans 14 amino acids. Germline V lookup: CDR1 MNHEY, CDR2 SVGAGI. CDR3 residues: CASSYSRGSYEQYV. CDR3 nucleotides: TGTGCCAGCAGTTACTCGAGGGGTAGTTACGAGCAGTACGTC.

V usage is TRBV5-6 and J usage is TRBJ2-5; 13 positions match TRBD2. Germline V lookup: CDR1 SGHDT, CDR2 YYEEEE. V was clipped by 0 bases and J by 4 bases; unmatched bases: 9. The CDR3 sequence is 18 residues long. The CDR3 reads CASSLEGLAGVIRETQYF. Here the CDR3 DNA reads TGTGCCAGCAGCTTGGAAGGACTAGCGGGAGTAATAAGAGAGACCCAGTACTTC.

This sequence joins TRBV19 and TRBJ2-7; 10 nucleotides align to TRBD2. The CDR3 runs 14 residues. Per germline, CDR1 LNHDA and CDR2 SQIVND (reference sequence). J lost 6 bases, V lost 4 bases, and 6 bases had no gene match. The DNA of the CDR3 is TGTGCCAGTAGTACGAGCGGGAGGGCGGGCGAGCAGTACTTC. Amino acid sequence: CASSTSGRAGEQYF.

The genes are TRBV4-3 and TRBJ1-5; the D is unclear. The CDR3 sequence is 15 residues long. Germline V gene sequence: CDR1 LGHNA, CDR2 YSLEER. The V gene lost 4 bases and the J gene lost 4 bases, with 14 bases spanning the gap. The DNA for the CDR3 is TGCGCCAGCAGCCTGACACGGTCGGTGAATCAGCCCCAGCATTTT. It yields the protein CASSLTRSVNQPQHF.

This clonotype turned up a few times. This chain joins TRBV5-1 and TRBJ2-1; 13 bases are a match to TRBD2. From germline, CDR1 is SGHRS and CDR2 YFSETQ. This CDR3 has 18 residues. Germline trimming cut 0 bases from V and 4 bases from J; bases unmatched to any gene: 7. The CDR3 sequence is CASSLAQRGLAGYNEQFF. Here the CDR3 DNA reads TGCGCCAGCAGCTTGGCCCAACGGGGACTAGCGGGATACAATGAGCAGTTCTTC.

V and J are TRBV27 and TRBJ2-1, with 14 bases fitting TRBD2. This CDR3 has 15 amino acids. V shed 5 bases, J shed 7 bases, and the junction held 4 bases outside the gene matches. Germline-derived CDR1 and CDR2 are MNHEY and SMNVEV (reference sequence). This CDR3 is CASSPGTSGRNEQFF. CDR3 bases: TGTGCCAGCAGTCCCGGGACTAGCGGGAGAAATGAGCAGTTCTTC.

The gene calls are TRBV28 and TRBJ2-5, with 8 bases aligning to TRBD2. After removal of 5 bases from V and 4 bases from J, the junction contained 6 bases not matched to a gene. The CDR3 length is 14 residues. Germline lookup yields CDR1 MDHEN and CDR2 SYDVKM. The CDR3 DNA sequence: TGTGCCAGCAGTCAACTAGCGGAACGAGAGACCCAGTACTTC. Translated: CASSQLAERETQYF. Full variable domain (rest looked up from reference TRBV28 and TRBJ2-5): DVKVTQSSRYLVKRTGEKVFLECVQDMDHENMFWYRQDPGLGLRLIYFSYDVKMKEKGDIPEGYSVSREKKERFSLILESASTNQTSMYLCASSQLAERETQYFGPGTRLLVL.

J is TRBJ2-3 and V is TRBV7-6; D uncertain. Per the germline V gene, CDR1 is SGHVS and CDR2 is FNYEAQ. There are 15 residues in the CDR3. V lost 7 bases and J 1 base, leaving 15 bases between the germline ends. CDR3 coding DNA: TGTGCCAGCACCGAAAAGGTCAGCGGCACAGATACGCAGTATTTT. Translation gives CASTEKVSGTDTQYF.

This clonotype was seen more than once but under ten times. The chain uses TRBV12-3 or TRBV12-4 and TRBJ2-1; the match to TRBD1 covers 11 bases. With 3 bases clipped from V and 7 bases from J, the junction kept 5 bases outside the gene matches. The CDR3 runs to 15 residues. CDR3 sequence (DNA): TGTGCCAGCAGTTTCGGACAGGGGGCGCGGAATGAGCAGTTCTTC. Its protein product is CASSFGQGARNEQFF.

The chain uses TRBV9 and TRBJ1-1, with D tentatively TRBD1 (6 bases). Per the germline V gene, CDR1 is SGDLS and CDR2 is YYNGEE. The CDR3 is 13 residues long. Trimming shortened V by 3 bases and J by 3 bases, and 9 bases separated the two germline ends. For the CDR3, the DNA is TGTGCCAGCAGCGACCACAGGGACACTGAAGCTTTCTTT. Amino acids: CASSDHRDTEAFF.

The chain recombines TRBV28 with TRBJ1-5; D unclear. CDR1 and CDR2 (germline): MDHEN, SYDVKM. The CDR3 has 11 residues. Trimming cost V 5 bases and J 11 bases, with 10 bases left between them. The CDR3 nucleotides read TGTGCCAGCAGTCCAAAAGGGTCCCAGCATTTT. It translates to CASSPKGSQHF.

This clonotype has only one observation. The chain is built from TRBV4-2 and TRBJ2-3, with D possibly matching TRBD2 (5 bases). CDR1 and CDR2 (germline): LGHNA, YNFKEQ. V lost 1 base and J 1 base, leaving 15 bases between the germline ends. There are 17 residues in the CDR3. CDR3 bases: TGTGCCAGCAGCCAAGTGGGAGACCCCTTAGGCACAGATACGCAGTATTTT. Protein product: CASSQVGDPLGTDTQYF.

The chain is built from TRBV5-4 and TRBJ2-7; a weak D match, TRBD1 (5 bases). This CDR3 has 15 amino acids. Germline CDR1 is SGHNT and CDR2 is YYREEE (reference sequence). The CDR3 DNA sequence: TGTGCTAAGGACACGTTTTACAAATCCCCCTACGAGCAGTACGTC. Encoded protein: CAKDTFYKSPYEQYV.

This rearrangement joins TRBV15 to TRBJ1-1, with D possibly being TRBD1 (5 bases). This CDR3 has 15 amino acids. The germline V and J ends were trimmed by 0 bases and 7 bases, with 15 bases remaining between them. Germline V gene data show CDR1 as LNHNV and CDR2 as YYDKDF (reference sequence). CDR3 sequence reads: CATSRDLEGLSEAFF. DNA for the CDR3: TGTGCCACCAGCAGAGATCTTGAGGGACTCAGTGAAGCTTTCTTT.

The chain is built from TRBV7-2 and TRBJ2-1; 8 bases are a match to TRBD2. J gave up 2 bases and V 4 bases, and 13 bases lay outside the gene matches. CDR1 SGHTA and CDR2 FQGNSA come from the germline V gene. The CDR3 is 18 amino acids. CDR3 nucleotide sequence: TGTGCCAGCAGCTCGACTAAACTAGCGGAGGGGGCCTACAATGAGCAGTTCTTC. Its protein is CASSSTKLAEGAYNEQFF.

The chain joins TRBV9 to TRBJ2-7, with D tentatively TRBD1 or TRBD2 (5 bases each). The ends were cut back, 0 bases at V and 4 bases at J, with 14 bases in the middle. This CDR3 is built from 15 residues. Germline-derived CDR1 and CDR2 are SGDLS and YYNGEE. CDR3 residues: CASSVAHGTVYEQYF. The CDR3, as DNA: TGTGCCAGCAGCGTAGCTCACGGGACCGTTTACGAGCAGTACTTC.

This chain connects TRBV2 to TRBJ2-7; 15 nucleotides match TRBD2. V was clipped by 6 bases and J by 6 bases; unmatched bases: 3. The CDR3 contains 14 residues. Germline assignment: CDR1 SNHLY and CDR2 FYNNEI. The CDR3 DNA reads TGTGCCAGCAGCGGGACTAGCGGGAGGAGCGAGCAGTACGTC. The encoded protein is CASSGTSGRSEQYV.

The CDR3 loop is CASSSPGGNIQYF. CDR3 nucleotide sequence: TGTGCCAGCAGCTCCCCTGGAGGAAACATTCAGTACTTC. The chain carries TRBV7-9 and TRBJ2-4; D is perhaps TRBD2 (5 bases). The germline gives CDR1 SEHNR, CDR2 FQNEAQ (reference sequence). CDR3 length: 13 amino acids. Trimming left V 4 bases short and J 6 bases short, with 10 bases between. The full variable domain, rest sourced from reference TRBV7-9 and TRBJ2-4, is DTGVSQNPRHKITKRGQNVTFRCDPISEHNRLYWYRQTLGQGPEFLTYFQNEAQLEKSRLLSDRFSAERPKGSFSTLEIQRTEQGDSAMYLCASSSPGGNIQYFGAGTRLSVL.

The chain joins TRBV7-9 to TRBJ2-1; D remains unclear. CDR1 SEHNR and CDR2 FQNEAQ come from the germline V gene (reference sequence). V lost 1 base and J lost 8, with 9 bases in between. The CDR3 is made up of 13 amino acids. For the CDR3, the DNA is TGTGCCAGCAGCTTAGAGCTAAGCTATGAGCAGTTCTTC. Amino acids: CASSLELSYEQFF.

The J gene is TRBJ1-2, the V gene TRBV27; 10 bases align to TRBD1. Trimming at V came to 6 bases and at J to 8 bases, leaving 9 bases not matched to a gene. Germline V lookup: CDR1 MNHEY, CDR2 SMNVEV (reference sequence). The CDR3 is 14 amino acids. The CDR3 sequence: CASSPTLTGGGYTF. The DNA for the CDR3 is TGTGCCAGCAGCCCAACTCTGACAGGGGGCGGCTACACCTTC.